Listed below are T cell receptor beta chains from one sample, sequenced in a study of T cell responses to AZD1222 COVID-19 vaccine. Here immunoSEQ multiplex PCR was the method, and the copy in TCRdb shows in-frame clones only, minus some. This table holds about 120,000 clones, about 92% found once. Material: peripheral blood, obtained 28 days after the second AZD1222 dose. The receptors come from an adult who received the AZD1222 COVID-19 vaccine. Both conserved end residues are part of each CDR3. A D gene is named only where the DNA matches it firmly. Some rows mark clone size as missing; the rest say once, few, many or name a class of expanded clone.

d_call,v_call,j_call,clone_size,cdr3_aa,cdr3_nt
-,TRBV5-1,TRBJ2-7,-,CASRLRDTISYEQYF,TGCGCCAGCAGGCTCCGGGACACCATCTCCTACGAGCAGTACTTC
-,TRBV12-3/TRBV12-4,TRBJ1-2,-,CASSSFVWNGYTF,TGTGCCAGCAGTTCCTTCGTTTGGAATGGCTACACCTTC
TRBD2,TRBV6-2/TRBV6-3,TRBJ2-7,-,CASSYAGAPGEQYF,TGTGCCAGCAGTTACGCGGGAGCTCCGGGGGAGCAGTACTTC
-,TRBV10-3,TRBJ2-1,-,CAISFGRNNEQFF,TGTGCCATCAGTTTCGGACGGAACAATGAGCAGTTCTTC
-,TRBV30,TRBJ1-1,-,CALGRQEDTEAFF,TGTGCCTTGGGACGACAGGAGGACACTGAAGCTTTCTTT
TRBD2,TRBV18,TRBJ2-7,-,CASSPRGASGAGEQYF,TGTGCCAGCTCACCAAGAGGCGCTAGCGGGGCGGGTGAGCAGTACTTC
TRBD2,TRBV14,TRBJ2-3,-,CASSFGGDLDTQYF,TGTGCCAGCAGCTTCGGGGGGGATTTAGATACGCAGTATTTT
-,TRBV4-2,TRBJ1-3,-,CASSQVGLTSNTIYF,TGTGCCAGCAGCCAAGTGGGCCTCACCTCAAACACCATATATTTT
TRBD1,TRBV27,TRBJ2-2,-,CASRTGPGQPFTGELFF,TGTGCCAGCCGTACCGGACCGGGACAGCCTTTCACCGGGGAGCTGTTTTTT
TRBD2,TRBV9,TRBJ2-7,once,CASSGRLAGEYEQYF,TGTGCCAGCAGCGGACGCCTAGCGGGGGAATACGAGCAGTACTTC
-,TRBV11-2,TRBJ1-2,-,CASSPRQNYGYTF,TGTGCCAGCAGCCCCCGACAGAACTATGGCTACACCTTC
-,TRBV7-6,TRBJ2-5,-,CASTLTGTQYF,TGTGCCAGCACCTTGACGGGGACCCAGTACTTC
-,TRBV5-4,TRBJ1-2,-,CASRGQGDGYTF,TGTGCCAGCAGGGGACAAGGGGACGGCTACACCTTC
-,TRBV7-9,TRBJ1-2,-,CASSRDQYYGYTF,TGTGCCAGCAGCAGGGACCAATATTATGGCTACACCTTC
-,TRBV5-1,TRBJ1-1,-,CASSYYSRSSSETEAFF,TGCGCCAGCAGCTATTATAGCCGATCGTCGAGTGAAACTGAAGCTTTCTTT
TRBD1,TRBV29-1,TRBJ1-1,once,CSAIQFGQGEGEAFF,TGCAGCGCCATACAATTCGGACAGGGTGAGGGTGAAGCTTTCTTT
-,TRBV7-8,TRBJ2-3,-,CASSPAGEGTDTQYF,TGTGCCAGCAGCCCGGCAGGGGAGGGGACAGATACGCAGTATTTT
TRBD1,TRBV5-6,TRBJ2-5,-,CASSLTGEETQYF,TGTGCCAGCAGCTTGACAGGGGAAGAGACCCAGTACTTC
TRBD2,TRBV4-3,TRBJ2-1,-,CASSQGTSGYNEQFF,TGCGCCAGCAGCCAAGGGACTAGCGGGTACAATGAGCAGTTCTTC
-,TRBV6-5,TRBJ1-6,-,CAGGGNSPLHF,TGTGCCGGGGGGGGGAACTCACCCCTCCACTTT
TRBD2,TRBV2,TRBJ2-2,-,CASSIPGGPDTGELFF,TGTGCCAGCAGCATCCCGGGGGGGCCGGACACCGGGGAGCTGTTTTTT
-,TRBV5-1,TRBJ2-7,-,CASSWRDEQYF,TGCGCCAGCAGCTGGCGGGACGAGCAGTACTTC
-,TRBV7-2,TRBJ1-5,-,CASSRDWGGQPQHF,TGTGCCAGCAGCAGGGACTGGGGGGGTCAGCCCCAGCATTTT
-,TRBV12-2,TRBJ1-5,-,CASRNLGHFGQPQHF,TGTGCAAGTCGTAATTTAGGCCATTTTGGGCAGCCCCAGCATTTT
-,TRBV5-8,TRBJ1-2,-,CASSLAFRGRQYGYTF,TGTGCCAGCAGCTTGGCTTTTAGAGGGCGACAGTATGGCTACACCTTC
TRBD1,TRBV27,TRBJ1-1,-,CASSKYRTGQAEAFF,TGTGCCAGCAGTAAATATAGGACAGGGCAAGCTGAAGCTTTCTTT
-,TRBV7-2,TRBJ1-1,-,CASSLSYAVGTEAFF,TGTGCCAGCAGCTTATCCTATGCAGTAGGGACTGAAGCTTTCTTT
-,TRBV18,TRBJ1-2,once,CASSLQGDNGYTF,TGTGCCAGCTCACTGCAGGGCGATAATGGCTACACCTTC
-,TRBV7-9,TRBJ2-5,-,CASSTRGPGARETQYF,TGTGCCAGCAGCACAAGAGGTCCGGGGGCGCGGGAGACCCAGTACTTC
-,TRBV5-1,TRBJ1-5,-,CASRSARGGLGNQPQHF,TGCGCCAGCAGATCAGCTCGGGGTGGGTTAGGTAATCAGCCCCAGCATTTT
-,TRBV6-2/TRBV6-3,TRBJ2-7,few,CASSFPPDSLSSYEQYF,TGTGCCAGCAGTTTCCCGCCGGACAGCCTGAGCTCCTACGAGCAGTACTTC
-,TRBV27,TRBJ1-6,-,CASSHNKDSPLHF,TGTGCCAGCAGTCACAACAAGGATTCACCCCTCCACTTT
TRBD2,TRBV10-1,TRBJ2-5,-,CASSASGGAGETQYF,TGCGCCAGCAGTGCTAGCGGGGGGGCTGGAGAGACCCAGTACTTC
TRBD2,TRBV5-4,TRBJ2-7,-,CASSRLAGGTYEQYF,TGTGCCAGCAGCCGTCTAGCGGGAGGTACCTACGAGCAGTACTTC
TRBD1,TRBV19,TRBJ2-7,-,CASSPGQGINEQYF,TGTGCCAGTAGTCCGGGACAGGGGATAAACGAGCAGTACTTC
TRBD1,TRBV6-5,TRBJ1-1,-,CASSYGRGLMGTEAFF,TGTGCCAGCAGTTACGGGAGGGGGCTTATGGGGACTGAAGCTTTCTTT
-,TRBV12-3/TRBV12-4,TRBJ1-1,-,CASRARTATEAFF,TGTGCCAGCCGTGCCCGGACAGCCACTGAAGCTTTCTTT
-,TRBV3-1/TRBV3-2,TRBJ1-5,-,CASSQGVIGNQPQHF,TGTGCCAGCAGCCAAGGGGTCATTGGCAATCAGCCCCAGCATTTT
-,TRBV7-8,TRBJ1-2,-,CASSPTDGASDGYTF,TGTGCCAGCAGCCCGACTGACGGGGCGTCCGATGGCTACACCTTC
-,TRBV6-2/TRBV6-3,TRBJ2-5,few,CASSHQETQYF,TGTGCCAGCAGTCACCAAGAGACCCAGTACTTC
TRBD2,TRBV27,TRBJ2-2,-,CASSSEREGFRELFF,TGTGCCAGCAGCTCTGAGCGGGAGGGCTTCCGGGAGCTGTTTTTT
-,TRBV5-6,TRBJ1-2,-,CASSLVSKGGGGYTF,TGTGCCAGCAGCTTGGTATCTAAGGGCGGTGGTGGCTACACCTTC